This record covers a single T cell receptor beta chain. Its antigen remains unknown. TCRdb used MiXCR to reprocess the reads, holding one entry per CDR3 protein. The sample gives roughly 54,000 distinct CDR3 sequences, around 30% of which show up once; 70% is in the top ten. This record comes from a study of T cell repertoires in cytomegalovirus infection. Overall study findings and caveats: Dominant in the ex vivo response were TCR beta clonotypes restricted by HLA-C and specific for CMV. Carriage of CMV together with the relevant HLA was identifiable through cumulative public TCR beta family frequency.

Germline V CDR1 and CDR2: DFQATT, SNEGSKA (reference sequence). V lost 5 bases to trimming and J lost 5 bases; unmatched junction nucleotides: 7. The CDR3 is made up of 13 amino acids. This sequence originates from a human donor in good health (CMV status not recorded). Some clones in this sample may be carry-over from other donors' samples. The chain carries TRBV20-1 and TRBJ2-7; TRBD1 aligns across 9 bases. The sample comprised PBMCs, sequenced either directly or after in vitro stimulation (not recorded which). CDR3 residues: CSAEQGARNEQYF. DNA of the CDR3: TGCAGTGCTGAACAGGGGGCAAGGAACGAGCAGTACTTC.